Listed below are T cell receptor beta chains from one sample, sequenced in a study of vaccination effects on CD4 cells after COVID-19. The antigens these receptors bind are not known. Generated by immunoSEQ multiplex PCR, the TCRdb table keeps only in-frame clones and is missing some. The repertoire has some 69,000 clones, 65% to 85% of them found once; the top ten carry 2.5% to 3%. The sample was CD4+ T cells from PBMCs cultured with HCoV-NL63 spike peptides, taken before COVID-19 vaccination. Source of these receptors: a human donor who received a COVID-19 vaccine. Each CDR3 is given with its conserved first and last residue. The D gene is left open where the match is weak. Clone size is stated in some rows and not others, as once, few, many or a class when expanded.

DNA: TGTGCCAGTAGTAAAACAGGGGGGTTCTATGGCTACACCTTC; CDR3: CASSKTGGFYGYTF; size: .; J: TRBJ1-2; D: TRBD1; V: TRBV19
DNA: TGTGCCGCCCAGGACACAAACTATGGCTACACCTTC; CDR3: CAAQDTNYGYTF; size: .; J: TRBJ1-2; D: .; V: TRBV24-1
DNA: TGTGCCTGGGGCCCCAGGAACAAGCTACAAGAGACCCAGTACTTC; CDR3: CAWGPRNKLQETQYF; size: .; J: TRBJ2-5; D: .; V: TRBV30
DNA: TGTGCCAGCAGCCACCCTAGCGGGGGGGCCCAAGAGACCCAGTACTTC; CDR3: CASSHPSGGAQETQYF; size: many; J: TRBJ2-5; D: TRBD2; V: TRBV3-1/TRBV3-2
DNA: TGTGCCAGCAGTTACTGGGCCGGGGAGCTGTTTTTT; CDR3: CASSYWAGELFF; size: .; J: TRBJ2-2; D: .; V: TRBV6-5
DNA: TGTGCCTGGGGGAGGGAGGTTCTAGAGACCCAGTACTTC; CDR3: CAWGREVLETQYF; size: .; J: TRBJ2-5; D: TRBD2; V: TRBV30
DNA: TGTGCCACCAGTGATTTCGGTAGCGGGGGAGCTGAGACCCAGTACTTC; CDR3: CATSDFGSGGAETQYF; size: .; J: TRBJ2-5; D: TRBD2; V: TRBV24-1
DNA: TGCGCCAGCAGCTCTTCAGGGATTCCGAACACTGAAGCTTTCTTT; CDR3: CASSSSGIPNTEAFF; size: .; J: TRBJ1-1; D: .; V: TRBV5-1
DNA: TGTGCCACCAGTGATTTTAGGCAGATCCATGGCTACACCTTC; CDR3: CATSDFRQIHGYTF; size: few; J: TRBJ1-2; D: .; V: TRBV24-1
DNA: TGCGCCAGCAGCCCCGTTGCGGGACAGGGTAAGAATGAGCAGTTCTTC; CDR3: CASSPVAGQGKNEQFF; size: .; J: TRBJ2-1; D: TRBD1; V: TRBV4-1
DNA: TGTGCCAGCAGCTTATTTTATTCTAGCACAGATACGCAGTATTTT; CDR3: CASSLFYSSTDTQYF; size: .; J: TRBJ2-3; D: .; V: TRBV7-2
DNA: TGTGCCAGCCCCCTAAGTAGGGTCGTGCCCAGCGGGGTAGGATACAATGAGCAGTTCTTC; CDR3: CASPLSRVVPSGVGYNEQFF; size: .; J: TRBJ2-1; D: TRBD2; V: TRBV5-8
DNA: TGTGCCACCAGTGACCCCACGACAGGCAAAGGTAGTGCGCAGTATTTT; CDR3: CATSDPTTGKGSAQYF; size: .; J: TRBJ2-3; D: .; V: TRBV24-1
DNA: TGTGCCAGCTCAAAGATGACTAGCTCTCGCACAGATACGCAGTATTTT; CDR3: CASSKMTSSRTDTQYF; size: medium-sized; J: TRBJ2-3; D: TRBD2; V: TRBV18
DNA: TGTGCCAGCTCAAGAGGACAAAACACTGAAGCTTTCTTT; CDR3: CASSRGQNTEAFF; size: few; J: TRBJ1-1; D: .; V: TRBV18
DNA: TGTGCCAGCAGCGTTAGTGGTTTTGAGAACACTGAAGCTTTCTTT; CDR3: CASSVSGFENTEAFF; size: .; J: TRBJ1-1; D: .; V: TRBV6-2/TRBV6-3
DNA: TGCGCCAGCAGCCCACAGGGATATGATGGAAACACCATATATTTT; CDR3: CASSPQGYDGNTIYF; size: .; J: TRBJ1-3; D: .; V: TRBV5-1
DNA: TGTGCCAGCAGCCGTGGACAGGGGGTACGTAATGAGCAGTTCTTC; CDR3: CASSRGQGVRNEQFF; size: .; J: TRBJ2-1; D: TRBD1; V: TRBV5-6
DNA: TGTGCCAGCAGCTCCACGGCGGGCCGTAACTATGGCTACACCTTC; CDR3: CASSSTAGRNYGYTF; size: .; J: TRBJ1-2; D: .; V: TRBV11-2
DNA: TGCAGTGCTAGAGATTCGGGTGAAGCTTTCTTT; CDR3: CSARDSGEAFF; size: few; J: TRBJ1-1; D: .; V: TRBV20-1
DNA: TGCAGTGCTAGTAACTCTGGCGGTGAGCAGTTCTTC; CDR3: CSASNSGGEQFF; size: .; J: TRBJ2-1; D: .; V: TRBV20-1
DNA: TGTGCCAGCATGTTGGGACAGGCGAGCCAGCCCCAGCATTTT; CDR3: CASMLGQASQPQHF; size: .; J: TRBJ1-5; D: TRBD1; V: TRBV6-5
DNA: TGTGCCAGCAGTTTCAACCTACAGGGAAATCAGCCCCAGCATTTT; CDR3: CASSFNLQGNQPQHF; size: .; J: TRBJ1-5; D: .; V: TRBV6-6
DNA: TGTGCCAGTAGCCCACTAGCGGGGGGTGAAGAGACCCAGTACTTC; CDR3: CASSPLAGGEETQYF; size: once; J: TRBJ2-5; D: TRBD2; V: TRBV19
DNA: TGTGCCAGCAGCCCCAAACTGGGGGGCGGTGGCTACACCTTC; CDR3: CASSPKLGGGGYTF; size: .; J: TRBJ1-2; D: .; V: TRBV3-1/TRBV3-2
DNA: TGCGCCAGCAGCCAAGTTCGACCAGCCGCCGGGGCCAACGTCCTGACTTTC; CDR3: CASSQVRPAAGANVLTF; size: once; J: TRBJ2-6; D: .; V: TRBV4-1
DNA: TGCGCCAGCAGCTTGCCCTCTTCCTACAATGAGCAGTTCTTC; CDR3: CASSLPSSYNEQFF; size: .; J: TRBJ2-1; D: .; V: TRBV5-1
DNA: TGTGCTAGTGGTTTGAATACGGGGGGAAACACAGATACGCAGTATTTT; CDR3: CASGLNTGGNTDTQYF; size: .; J: TRBJ2-3; D: TRBD2; V: TRBV12-5
DNA: TGTGCCAGCAGCGTAGTTGGACAGGGTCCTCGGAATGAGCAGTTCTTC; CDR3: CASSVVGQGPRNEQFF; size: .; J: TRBJ2-1; D: TRBD1; V: TRBV9
DNA: TGTGCCACCAGCAGGGACTCAACGGGCTATGGCTACACCTTC; CDR3: CATSRDSTGYGYTF; size: .; J: TRBJ1-2; D: .; V: TRBV15
DNA: TGCGCCAGCAGTCGAGATCAGATAGAGACCCAGTACTTC; CDR3: CASSRDQIETQYF; size: once; J: TRBJ2-5; D: .; V: TRBV5-1
DNA: TGTGCCAGCAGACAGGGACAGGGGGCGACCGGGGAGCTGTTTTTT; CDR3: CASRQGQGATGELFF; size: .; J: TRBJ2-2; D: TRBD1; V: TRBV6-5
DNA: TGCGCCAGCAGCTTGTCTGGACAGGATGAAAAACTGTTTTTT; CDR3: CASSLSGQDEKLFF; size: .; J: TRBJ1-4; D: TRBD1; V: TRBV5-1
DNA: TGTGCCAGCAGTTTCATGGGTGGCTACACCTTC; CDR3: CASSFMGGYTF; size: .; J: TRBJ1-2; D: .; V: TRBV12-3/TRBV12-4
DNA: TGTGCCAGCAGCCAACCCCTTGACAGGACCCCCATCTGGTCCAACGTCCTGACTTTC; CDR3: CASSQPLDRTPIWSNVLTF; size: .; J: TRBJ2-6; D: .; V: TRBV3-1/TRBV3-2